Listed here are 8 T cell receptor beta chains from one sample, sequenced in a study of T cell responses to AZD1222 COVID-19 vaccine. The data were produced by immunoSEQ multiplex PCR, yet TCRdb's version contains in-frame clones alone and is incomplete. The sample records about 120,000 clones, around 91% being singletons. Specimen: peripheral blood, collected on day 0 of AZD1222 vaccination. These receptors were obtained from an adult in good health.

The rearrangement joins TRBV5-4 to TRBJ2-1; TRBD2 matches 9 bases. The V gene end was trimmed by 4 bases and the J gene end by 1 base; junction bases not matched to a gene: 3. Germline lookup yields CDR1 SGHNT and CDR2 YYREEE (reference sequence). The CDR3 contains 15 residues. The CDR3 nucleotides are TGTGCCAGCAGCCCGACTAGCGGATCCTACAATGAGCAGTTCTTC. It encodes CASSPTSGSYNEQFF. Combining the CDR3 with reference TRBV5-4 and TRBJ2-1 gives the whole variable domain ETGVTQSPTHLIKTRGQQVTLRCSSQSGHNTVSWYQQALGQGPQFIFQYYREEENGRGNFPPRFSGLQFPNYSSELNVNALELDDSALYLCASSPTSGSYNEQFFGPGTRLTVL.

The chain joins TRBV18 to TRBJ2-1; 9 positions match TRBD2. In germline, CDR1 is KGHSH, CDR2 LQKENI. Trimming took 0 bases from V and 3 from J; bases not matched to a gene: 9. CDR3 length: 18 residues. CDR3 coding DNA: TGTGCCAGCTCACCACCGGGACTAGCTAGCGGGCTCTACAATGAGCAGTTCTTC. Protein: CASSPPGLASGLYNEQFF. Full variable domain (outside the CDR3, taken from reference TRBV18 and TRBJ2-1): NAGVMQNPRHLVRRRGQEARLRCSPMKGHSHVYWYRQLPEEGLKFMVYLQKENIIDESGMPKERFSAEFPKEGPSILRIQQVVRGDSAAYFCASSPPGLASGLYNEQFFGPGTRLTVL.

V and J are TRBV6-6 and TRBJ1-2, with D unresolved. Germline V lookup: CDR1 MNHNY, CDR2 SVGAGI (reference sequence). This CDR3 is built from 15 residues. Trimming pared 0 bases from V and 4 bases from J, leaving 12 bases between. CDR3 in amino acids: CASSYSSWEAYGYTF. In DNA form, the CDR3 reads TGTGCCAGCAGTTACTCGAGTTGGGAGGCCTATGGCTACACCTTC.

The chain recombines TRBV15 with TRBJ2-3, with 9 bases matching TRBD2. The CDR3 sequence is 15 residues long. V lost 2 bases to trimming and J lost 6 bases; unmatched junction nucleotides: 6. Germline assignment: CDR1 LNHNV and CDR2 YYDKDF (reference sequence). The CDR3 sequence: CATSRRLAATDTQYF. CDR3 nucleotide sequence: TGTGCCACCAGCAGAAGACTAGCGGCGACGGATACGCAGTATTTT.

V usage is TRBV18 and J usage is TRBJ1-2, with D possibly TRBD1 on 6 matching bases. Germline CDR1 reads KGHSH; CDR2 reads LQKENI. The CDR3 is made up of 14 amino acids. The germline V and J ends were trimmed by 5 bases and 3 bases, with 13 bases remaining between them. CDR3: CASSGTGRDYGYTF. Here the CDR3 DNA reads TGTGCCAGCTCAGGCACAGGGCGAGACTATGGCTACACCTTC.

The rearrangement uses TRBV3-1 (or the pseudogene TRBV3-2) and TRBJ2-5, with D perhaps given as TRBD1 or TRBD2 (6 bases each). V was trimmed by 0 bases and J by 6 bases, leaving 11 bases between them. The CDR3 totals 14 residues. Germline V gives CDR1 LGHDT, CDR2 YNNKEL (reference sequence). The CDR3 DNA is TGTGCCAGCAGCCAAGAAAGAGGGGGGAAGACCCAGTACTTC. It is translated as CASSQERGGKTQYF.

V gene TRBV2 combines with J gene TRBJ2-7; a possible D gene is TRBD1 (5 bases). CDR3 size: 13 residues. V was clipped by 7 bases and J by 5 bases, with 15 bases between them. CDR1 is SNHLY and CDR2 is FYNNEI in the germline V gene. DNA of the CDR3: TGTGCCAGCACCGACGTAGGGGATAACGAGCAGTACTTC. It encodes CASTDVGDNEQYF.

In its sample, this clone was seen a few times. This sequence joins TRBV7-9 and TRBJ2-5; D remains ambiguous. Germline V gives CDR1 SEHNR, CDR2 FQNEAQ (reference sequence). This CDR3 has 13 amino acids. Trimming removed 5 bases from V and 5 bases from J, with 12 bases in between. The CDR3 DNA reads TGTGCCAGCAGCCCAACTAATCTGGAGACCCAGTACTTC. Its protein product is CASSPTNLETQYF.